This TCR beta chain emerged from a study of shared clonotypes between healthy human individuals (dated by TCRdb to the early 2020s). Some background on the complete study: The cohort comprised two women and three men aged 18 to 49 years. For each donor, three plates each were used for CD4 naive and CD4 memory, two plates were used for CD8 naive, and one plate was used for CD8 memory. Blood TCR repertoires of a handful of healthy adults were deeply sequenced to estimate repertoire size and the extent of clonotype sharing between individuals. To increase sequencing depth and limit assay-specific biases, different laboratories used diverse techniques to prepare libraries and sequence TCR repertoires. Leukapheresis yielded between about 0.8 and 8.9 billion PBMCs per donor.

The germline V gene specifies LGHNA as CDR1 and YNFKEQ as CDR2. Measured from the cysteine to the phenylalanine, the CDR3 is 17 residues long. The entry retains the CDR3 DNA only, 51 bases that are in frame from base 1. V trim: 5 bases; J trim: 6 bases; unmatched bases: 17. About this clone: The antigen it binds to is not known. Qualities for individual bases were not recorded, and no much larger clone is one base off.

Using the deep immunoSEQ assay, TCR CDR3 regions were amplified from genomic DNA by multiplex PCR. Genomic DNA extracted from each cell subset was distributed evenly over all wells of several immunoSEQ 96-well plates, and each plate served as one replicate. Each replicate PCR for sorted subsets received about 210 ng genomic DNA, equal to about 30,000 T cell genomes. Purified libraries were measured with a Qubit 3.0 fluorometer, size-checked on a Bioanalyzer 2100, and measured again with the KAPA Library Quantification kit. Each immunoSEQ 96-well plate was sequenced on its own single-read 150-cycle Illumina NextSeq 550 flow cell. In the authors' own workflow: Because the immunoSEQ output included only junctional sequences and no quality scores, the filtering could not be the same as the filtering used for full-length reads. Sequences were annotated with PyIR, a Python wrapper for IgBLAST v1.9, using IMGT germline references to assign V/J genes and CDR3. Any read was removed if the V/J assignment was weak (E-value above 1e-6), the CDR3 was missing, or the read contained stop codons, out-of-frame junctions, or ambiguous translated residues. V3J clonotypes were defined as sequences sharing an identical inferred V gene, J gene, and CDR3 amino acid sequence. To compute the percentage overlap between repertoires, the number of shared unique clonotypes was divided by the size of the smaller repertoire. Richness of each repertoire was evaluated using RTK rarefaction, the Chao1 estimator, and Recon v2.1 estimates of unobserved clonotypes. OLGA was used to compute generation probabilities for all TCRbeta clonotypes that the gDNA method yielded from a handful of donors. The clones in this table, taken by TCRdb from immuneACCESS, are in-frame only. Not every clone is retained; where verified, under half of the shortfall comes from an unresolved V gene, and the cause of the rest is unknown. The V and J calls and clone size are taken from that table; D and trimming were inferred from the DNA. In this sample the table shows approximately 1.5 million clones, around 98% of which occur a single time. Of the sample, approximately 0.45% is held by the ten largest clones.

Healthy HIV-negative adults with no recently reported acute infections or vaccinations were included as donors. Every donor was a Caucasian adult living in Nashville, Tennessee, USA. CD4+ T cells were enriched by magnetic negative selection, after which naive cells were positively selected on CD45RA and the negative fraction was taken as the memory subset. Blood was collected by leukapheresis, and PBMCs were isolated by Ficoll-Histopaque density gradient centrifugation and then cryopreserved in liquid nitrogen vapor phase. Analytical flow cytometry was used to check the purity and quantity of each magnetically sorted T cell population. Genomic DNA was isolated from each sorted fraction and quantified by UV absorbance on a Nanodrop 2000c. Broader findings and caveats from the paper: Pairwise subsampling indicated that sequencing depth was expected to affect the degree of clonotype sharing among donors. Only blood was sampled, and tissue TCR repertoires likely differ from those in blood. Because the study included only a small number of donors, the genetic and exposure-history diversity represented was limited. Larger estimated clonotype richness was generally found for naive subsets than for memory subsets. Across four donors, 4.5% to 6.5% of naive CD4, 3% to 3.5% of naive CD8, under 2.5% of memory CD4, and approximately 0.42% of memory CD8 clonotypes were shared. Compared with non-shared clonotypes, clonotypes shared by all four sorted-subset donors had higher generation probabilities. Rarefaction of sorted-subset datasets indicated incomplete sequencing despite the large sequencing depth.

The clonotype comes from a man aged 25-40 years in good health. The rearrangement joined TRBV4-2 to TRBJ1-1; 8 junctional bases match TRBD1. The specimen was naive CD4+ T cells sorted from blood. Reading the label with the study, this specimen's cell subset or site is: CD45RA+ positively selected. Here the CDR3 is given as CASSKRAQGQGFAEAFF. The nucleotide sequence is TGTGCCAGCAGCAAACGCGCCCAAGGACAGGGTTTCGCTGAAGCTTTCTTT.